A single T cell receptor (beta chain) is shown here with its context. Germline V lookup: CDR1 DFQATT, CDR2 SNEGSKA (reference sequence). The CDR3 spans 15 residues. The sample originates from a study of monozygotic twins with inflammatory bowel disease. For each CDR3 protein, TCRdb gives one entry from its re-call of the 5' RACE reads, without DNA. The sample has 330,000 or so distinct CDR3 sequences. The specimen sequenced was blood. The V call is TRBV20-1, the J call TRBJ2-1; TCRdb picks TRBD2, but there is no DNA to check that call. The TCR was taken from a human donor with ulcerative colitis or Crohn's disease, or a healthy co-twin of an affected twin (not recorded which). CDR3 region: CSATPEPAGGNEQFF.